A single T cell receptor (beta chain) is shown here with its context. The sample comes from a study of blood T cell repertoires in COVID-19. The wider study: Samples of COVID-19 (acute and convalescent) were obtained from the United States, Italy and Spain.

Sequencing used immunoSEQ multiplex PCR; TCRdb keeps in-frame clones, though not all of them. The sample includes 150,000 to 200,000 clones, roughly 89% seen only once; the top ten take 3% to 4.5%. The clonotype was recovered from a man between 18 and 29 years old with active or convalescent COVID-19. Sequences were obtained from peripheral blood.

This chain's CDR3 is CASSLGNPGLVTYEQYF. For the CDR3, the DNA is TGTGCCAGCAGCTTGGGAAACCCGGGACTAGTTACCTACGAGCAGTACTTC. The chain couples TRBV7-2 to TRBJ2-7; 8 positions match TRBD2. The CDR3 length is 17 residues. The V gene end was trimmed by 3 bases and the J gene end by 2 bases; junction bases not matched to a gene: 12. From germline, CDR1 is SGHTA and CDR2 FQGNSA. Filled out from reference TRBV7-2 and TRBJ2-7, the complete variable domain reads GAGVSQSPSNKVTEKGKDVELRCDPISGHTALYWYRQSLGQGLEFLIYFQGNSAPDKSGLPSDRFSAERTGGSVSTLTIQRTQQEDSAVYLCASSLGNPGLVTYEQYFGPGTRLTVT.